The clone carrying this T cell receptor (beta chain) has only a few counts. The target antigen is unknown. This sample is drawn from a study of identical twins. General study points: Cord blood's abundant beta clonotypes had fewer insertions, unlike memory repertoires. Within monozygotic twins, out-of-frame TCR alpha sharing was underestimated by the models.

CDR3 length equals 16 residues. V lost 5 bases, J lost 2 bases, and 9 bases stayed unmatched. TCRdb passed the 5' RACE reads through MiXCR, listing each CDR3 protein once. The profile shows hundreds of thousands of distinct CDR3 sequences, about 20% of them singletons. These same records also appear under a second study, on T cells expressing NK-cell markers. Per that paper: Serological testing identified seven of the eight sequenced donors as HCMV-seropositive and one as seronegative. In several experiments, an anti-gamma-delta TCR antibody restricted sorting to alpha-beta TCR T cells.

J is TRBJ2-3 and V is TRBV12-3 or TRBV12-4, with TRBD2 matching 8 bases. The receptor comes from a woman aged 18-29 years in good health. Input material: PBMCs. The CDR3 reads CASSKRGTIPTDTQYF. In DNA form, the CDR3 reads TGTGCCAGCAGTAAGCGGGGGACTATTCCCACAGATACGCAGTATTTT.